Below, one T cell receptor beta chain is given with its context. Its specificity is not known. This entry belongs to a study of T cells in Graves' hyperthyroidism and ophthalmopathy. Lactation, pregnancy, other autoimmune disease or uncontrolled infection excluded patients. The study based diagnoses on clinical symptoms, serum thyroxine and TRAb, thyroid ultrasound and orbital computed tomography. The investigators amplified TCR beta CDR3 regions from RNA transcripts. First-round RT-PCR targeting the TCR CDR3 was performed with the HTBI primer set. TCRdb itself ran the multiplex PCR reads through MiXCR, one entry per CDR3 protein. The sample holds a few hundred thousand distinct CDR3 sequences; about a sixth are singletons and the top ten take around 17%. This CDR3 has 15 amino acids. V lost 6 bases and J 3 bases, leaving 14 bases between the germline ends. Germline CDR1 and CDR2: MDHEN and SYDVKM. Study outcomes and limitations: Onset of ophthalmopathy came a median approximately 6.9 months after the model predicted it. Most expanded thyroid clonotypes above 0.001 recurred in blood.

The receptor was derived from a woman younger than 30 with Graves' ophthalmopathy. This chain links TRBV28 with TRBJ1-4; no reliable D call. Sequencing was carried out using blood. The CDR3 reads CASRSGGPSNEKLFF. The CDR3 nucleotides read TGTGCCAGCAGAAGCGGAGGGCCTTCTAATGAAAAACTGTTTTTT.